Below, one T cell receptor beta chain is given with its context. From germline, CDR1 is MDHEN and CDR2 SYDVKM. The CDR3 is 17 residues long. Trimming took off 4 bases at V and 3 bases at J, with 21 bases between the two ends. The data were produced by immunoSEQ multiplex PCR, yet TCRdb's version contains in-frame clones alone and is incomplete. In the table there are 200,000 or so clones, around 80% of which are singletons. The sample belongs to a study of cytomegalovirus exposure and HLA in healthy donors. The sequence came from a woman aged 25 to 45 in good health and CMV-seropositive. Sequencing was carried out using PBMCs. The chain is built from TRBV28 and TRBJ1-1; weak D call: TRBD1 (5 bases). CDR3 residues: CASSSPSGRGGDTEAFF. The CDR3 DNA reads as TGTGCCAGCAGTTCCCCATCCGGCCGGGGAGGGGACACTGAAGCTTTCTTT. The full variable domain, rest sourced from reference TRBV28 and TRBJ1-1, is DVKVTQSSRYLVKRTGEKVFLECVQDMDHENMFWYRQDPGLGLRLIYFSYDVKMKEKGDIPEGYSVSREKKERFSLILESASTNQTSMYLCASSSPSGRGGDTEAFFGQGTRLTVV.